This entry features one TCR beta chain sequence. The antigen it binds to is not known. Per-nucleotide qualities are absent, and no much larger clonotype sits a single base away. The protocol used for the library was the immunoSEQ multiplex PCR assay. In TCRdb, the immuneACCESS table is reduced to in-frame sequences with V and J assigned. These tables do not hold every clone; where another copy was compared, an unresolved V gene accounts for under half, and the others remain unexplained. For this sample there are 100,000 or so clones; around 90% appear just once. Around 3.2% of the sample comes from the top ten. The CDR3, cysteine through phenylalanine, is 15 amino acids long. Of all the DNA, just the CDR3 is kept, 45 bases in frame from base 1. For CDR1 and CDR2, the germline V gene lists SNHLY and FYNNEI. Trimming removed 5 bases from V and 1 base from J, leaving 15 bases between the germline ends.

This entry is derived from a study of T cell changes during pregnancy in multiple sclerosis (dated by TCRdb to about 2019). For context, the study as a whole: In women with multiple sclerosis, the researchers looked at how the T cell repertoire shifted as pregnancy progressed.

Material: peripheral blood, obtained in the second trimester of pregnancy. The rearranged segments are TRBV2 and TRBJ2-7; the D gene is possibly TRBD1, with 5 bases matching. This receptor was identified in a female donor with multiple sclerosis, enrolled in a pregnancy study. The CDR3 here reads CASSFSQDISYEQYF. The DNA sequence is TGTGCCAGCAGTTTTTCGCAGGACATATCCTACGAGCAGTACTTC.